Reported below is one T cell receptor beta chain. With V trimmed by 6 bases and J by 0 bases, 8 bases remained unmatched. This CDR3 is built from 16 residues. Germline V lookup: CDR1 MRHNA, CDR2 SNTAGT. The data belong to a study of T cells in Graves' hyperthyroidism and ophthalmopathy. RNA transcripts provided the source from which TCR beta CDR3 regions were amplified. Initially, a first-round RT-PCR of the TCR CDR3 employed the HTBI primer set. TCRdb recomputed calls from the multiplex PCR reads with MiXCR, one row per CDR3 protein. The data hold about 690,000 distinct CDR3 sequences, with around a sixth observed a single time.

This TCR was recovered from a middle-aged man with Graves' hyperthyroidism. Sequencing was carried out using blood. This sequence joins TRBV6-4 and TRBJ1-5, with TRBD1 matching over 7 bases. The CDR3 region has the DNA TGTGCCAGCAGAAAAACAGGGGCGGATAGCAATCAGCCCCAGCATTTT. Protein product: CASRKTGADSNQPQHF.